This T cell receptor beta chain was recorded in a study of early T cells in non-severe SARS-CoV-2 infection. This clonotype was recorded a few times. Tagging with unique molecular identifiers was applied to individual cDNA molecules. A single record per CDR3 protein comes from TCRdb applying MiXCR to the 5' RACE reads. The table records about 27,000 distinct CDR3 sequences, 4.4% of them present only once. This CDR3 is built from 15 residues. The ends were cut back, 6 bases at V and 2 bases at J, with 15 bases in the middle. Germline CDR1 SGHVS, CDR2 FNYEAQ. The rearrangement uses TRBV7-6 and TRBJ2-3; possibly TRBD2 for D (6 bases). The receptor was derived from an adult who was a healthcare worker with PCR-confirmed SARS-CoV-2 infection or an uninfected control (not recorded which). Sequencing used whole blood. The DNA for the CDR3 is TGTGCCAGCAGTCCTGCCGGGGGTGACACAGATACGCAGTATTTT. The encoded protein is CASSPAGGDTDTQYF.